The 23 T cell receptor beta chains reported below all come from one sample, sequenced in a study of identifying expanded T cells in peripheral blood. The method was immunoSEQ multiplex PCR; TCRdb's version includes in-frame clones alone and lacks a portion of them. The sample shows under 150,000 clones, about 80% of them seen only once. Sequenced sample: blood. These receptors were collected from a person aged 18 to 75 in good health.

This clone was seen a handful of times. The rearrangement joins TRBV5-4 to TRBJ2-3; 8 bases align to TRBD1. Germline CDR1 reads SGHNT; CDR2 reads YYREEE (reference sequence). This CDR3 is built from 13 residues. The trim removed 8 bases at V and 1 base at J, leaving 3 bases unmatched. In nucleotides, the CDR3 is TGTGCCAGGTCGACAGGGGGCACAGATACGCAGTATTTT. It specifies CARSTGGTDTQYF.

This sequence joins TRBV13 and TRBJ1-2, with TRBD1 as a possible D gene (5 bases). V dropped 4 bases and J dropped 8 bases, with 20 bases sitting between them. This CDR3 contains 15 residues. The germline CDR1 and CDR2 sequences are PRHDT and FYEKMQ (reference sequence). The CDR3 DNA is TGTGCCAGCAGCTCTCGGGGGACCCCCGTGGGGGGCTACACCTTC. Translating it yields CASSSRGTPVGGYTF.

V and J are TRBV7-9 and TRBJ1-2, with D unresolved. CDR3 length equals 15 residues. The V end lost 3 bases, the J end lost 0 bases, and 11 bases lay between the germline ends. CDR1 and CDR2 (germline): SEHNR, FQNEAQ (reference sequence). The CDR3 loop is CASSFFWGTNYGYTF. CDR3 sequence (DNA): TGTGCCAGCAGCTTCTTTTGGGGAACTAACTATGGCTACACCTTC.

The gene calls are TRBV29-1 and TRBJ1-2; D is ambiguous. The CDR3 runs to 13 residues. CDR1 and CDR2 (germline): SQVTM, ANQGSEA. V was clipped by 5 bases and J by 4 bases, with 14 bases between them. CDR3 loop: CSVRVGESYGYTF. CDR3 in DNA: TGCAGCGTTCGTGTCGGAGAAAGCTATGGCTACACCTTC.

This clone was found once. The chain employs TRBV5-6 and TRBJ2-7; a possible D gene is TRBD1 (6 bases). CDR1 SGHDT and CDR2 YYEEEE come from the germline V gene. The CDR3 has 15 amino acids. Trimming removed 5 bases at V and 3 bases at J, with 18 bases between. CDR3 sequence: CASSLTSRTVYEQYF. The CDR3 bases are TGTGCCAGCAGTTTAACTTCCCGGACAGTCTACGAGCAGTACTTC. The complete variable domain, with remaining parts taken from reference TRBV5-6 and TRBJ2-7, reads DAGVTQSPTHLIKTRGQQVTLRCSPKSGHDTVSWYQQALGQGPQFIFQYYEEEERQRGNFPDRFSGHQFPNYSSELNVNALLLGDSALYLCASSLTSRTVYEQYFGPGTRLTVT.

The chain joins TRBV5-1 to TRBJ1-6; the D gene is possibly TRBD1 (5 bases). Germline CDR1 SGHRS, CDR2 YFSETQ. The CDR3 runs 14 residues. Trimming shortened V by 0 bases and J by 10 bases, and 11 bases separated the two germline ends. CDR3 residues: CASSLAGRTSPLHF. The CDR3 DNA reads TGCGCCAGCAGCTTGGCAGGGCGGACATCACCCCTCCACTTT. Full variable domain (missing parts from reference TRBV5-1 and TRBJ1-6): KAGVTQTPRYLIKTRGQQVTLSCSPISGHRSVSWYQQTPGQGLQFLFEYFSETQRNKGNFPGRFSGRQFSNSRSEMNVSTLELGDSALYLCASSLAGRTSPLHFGNGTRLTVT.

This chain uses TRBV29-1 with TRBJ2-7; 11 bases map to TRBD1. Per germline, CDR1 SQVTM and CDR2 ANQGSEA. CDR3 length: 13 residues. V lost 7 bases to trimming and J lost 6 bases; unmatched junction nucleotides: 8. The CDR3 sequence: CSAGLGTGGEQYF. The DNA of the CDR3 is TGCAGCGCTGGCCTTGGGACAGGGGGCGAGCAGTACTTC.

This chain links TRBV7-9 with TRBJ2-7, with TRBD1 identical over 10 bases. With V trimmed by 5 bases and J by 7 bases, 8 bases remained unmatched. Germline CDR1 is SEHNR and CDR2 is FQNEAQ (reference sequence). The CDR3 runs 14 residues. This CDR3 is CASSPPGTGEEQYF. In DNA, the CDR3 is TGTGCCAGCAGCCCTCCCGGGACAGGGGAAGAGCAGTACTTC. Using reference TRBV7-9 and TRBJ2-7 for the parts outside the CDR3, the full variable domain is DTGVSQNPRHKITKRGQNVTFRCDPISEHNRLYWYRQTLGQGPEFLTYFQNEAQLEKSRLLSDRFSAERPKGSFSTLEIQRTEQGDSAMYLCASSPPGTGEEQYFGPGTRLTVT.

The rearrangement uses TRBV28 and TRBJ2-7; D might be TRBD1 (6 bases). Per germline, CDR1 MDHEN and CDR2 SYDVKM. The CDR3 runs 11 residues. Trimming stripped 9 bases from V and 5 bases from J, with 11 bases between. The CDR3 protein is CASTQGHEQYF. The CDR3 region has the DNA TGTGCCAGTACACAGGGCCACGAGCAGTACTTC.

The chain employs TRBV7-7 and TRBJ2-7; D gene ambiguous. This CDR3 region has 19 residues. Germline V CDR1 and CDR2: SSHAT, FNYEAQ (reference sequence). V lost 3 bases and J 3 bases, leaving 27 bases between the germline ends. In DNA form, the CDR3 reads TGTGCCAGCAGCTTTACAGCCCCGGGCTCCCAAAGGCCTATCTACGAGCAGTACTTC. Its translation is CASSFTAPGSQRPIYEQYF.

The chain links TRBV5-1 to TRBJ1-4; D gene ambiguous. Germline V gene sequence: CDR1 SGHRS, CDR2 YFSETQ. This CDR3 is built from 15 residues. V gave up 4 bases and J gave up 5 bases, with 15 bases separating them. The CDR3 protein is CASSISHPENEKLFF. The CDR3 DNA sequence: TGCGCCAGCAGCATCTCCCACCCCGAGAATGAAAAACTGTTTTTT. The whole variable domain, filled in from reference TRBV5-1 and TRBJ1-4, reads KAGVTQTPRYLIKTRGQQVTLSCSPISGHRSVSWYQQTPGQGLQFLFEYFSETQRNKGNFPGRFSGRQFSNSRSEMNVSTLELGDSALYLCASSISHPENEKLFFGSGTQLSVL.

The rearrangement uses TRBV9 and TRBJ2-3; 7 positions agree with TRBD2. V trimming: 4 bases; J trimming: 2 bases; junction bases outside the gene matches: 10. Germline values: CDR1 SGDLS, CDR2 YYNGEE. The CDR3 is 16 residues long. The CDR3 DNA is TGTGCCAGCAGCTCAAGCGGGCGGGAGTTCACAGATACGCAGTATTTT. Translated: CASSSSGREFTDTQYF. Full variable domain (rest looked up from reference TRBV9 and TRBJ2-3): DSGVTQTPKHLITATGQRVTLRCSPRSGDLSVYWYQQSLDQGLQFLIQYYNGEERAKGNILERFSAQQFPDLHSELNLSSLELGDSALYFCASSSSGREFTDTQYFGPGTRLTVL.

The chain couples TRBV27 to TRBJ2-1; 11 bases are a match to TRBD2. The CDR3 spans 12 residues. V was pared by 7 bases and J by 15 bases, with 8 bases of the junction left unmatched. From germline, CDR1 is MNHEY and CDR2 SMNVEV (reference sequence). In DNA, the CDR3 is TGTGCCAGCATCACTAGCGGGGGCCGGGGGTTCTTC. Translation gives CASITSGGRGFF.

The chain employs TRBV2 and TRBJ1-1, with D unresolved. The ends were cut back, 1 base at V and 3 bases at J, with 9 bases in the middle. Germline V CDR1 and CDR2: SNHLY, FYNNEI. The CDR3 runs 14 residues. The CDR3 spells CASSEGGEDTEAFF. In nucleotides, the CDR3 is TGTGCCAGCAGTGAAGGCGGGGAGGACACTGAAGCTTTCTTT.

This clone was seen a single time. This chain links TRBV30 with TRBJ1-2; D gene unclear. Trimming took 2 bases from V and 5 from J, leaving 15 bases between them. This CDR3 is 14 amino acids long. Germline CDR1 reads GTSNPN; CDR2 reads SVGIG (reference sequence). The CDR3 nucleotides are TGTGCCTGGAGTTTCACAAGCGGGAGGTATGGCTACACCTTC. Translated, it gives CAWSFTSGRYGYTF. The full variable domain, with the rest looked up from reference TRBV30 and TRBJ1-2, is SQTIHQWPATLVQPVGSPLSLECTVEGTSNPNLYWYRQAAGRGLQLLFYSVGIGQISSEVPQNLSASRPQDRQFILSSKKLLLSDSGFYLCAWSFTSGRYGYTFGSGTRLTVV.

CDR3 residues: CAWSLTYYEQYF. CDR3 DNA sequence: TGTGCCTGGAGCCTTACTTACTACGAGCAGTACTTC. V is TRBV30 and J is TRBJ2-7; D remains ambiguous. This CDR3 has 12 residues. The germline V gene encodes CDR1 GTSNPN and CDR2 SVGIG (reference sequence). The V and J ends lost 3 bases and 3 bases respectively, with 9 bases between them.

The chain combines TRBV27 with TRBJ1-2; TRBD1 matches 8 bases. This CDR3 comprises 13 residues. Germline CDR1 MNHEY, CDR2 SMNVEV (reference sequence). V gave up 5 bases and J gave up 3 bases; unmatched junction bases: 2. The CDR3 reads CASSQQGDYGYTF. The CDR3 bases are TGTGCCAGCAGTCAACAGGGGGACTATGGCTACACCTTC.

The chain is built from TRBV9 and TRBJ1-1; 10 bases fit TRBD1. The V gene's germline CDR1 is SGDLS and CDR2 YYNGEE. The J segment lost 3 bases and the V segment lost 3 bases, leaving 11 bases of the junction unmatched. CDR3 size: 17 residues. CDR3 region: CASSGHPGQGRDTEAFF. In DNA form, the CDR3 reads TGTGCCAGCAGCGGCCACCCGGGACAGGGGCGTGACACTGAAGCTTTCTTT.

This chain joins TRBV4-2 and TRBJ2-7, with 8 bases matching TRBD2. Looked up from germline, CDR1 is LGHNA and CDR2 is YNFKEQ. This CDR3 is 19 amino acids long. J lost 2 bases, V lost 3 bases, and 18 bases had no gene match. CDR3 coding DNA: TGTGCCAGCAGCCAGGGGGGAACCGGTCGCACTAGCGGCACCTACGAGCAGTACTTC. Amino acids: CASSQGGTGRTSGTYEQYF.

The rearrangement uses TRBV11-2 and TRBJ2-5; 7 bases align to TRBD1. V gave up 3 bases and J gave up 3 bases; unmatched junction bases: 7. This CDR3 contains 15 residues. The V gene's germline CDR1 is SGHAT and CDR2 FQNNGV. CDR3 DNA sequence: TGTGCCAGCAGCTTGATCTGGGACAGAGAAGAGACCCAGTACTTC. This codes for CASSLIWDREETQYF.

This chain links TRBV5-6 with TRBJ2-2, with TRBD1 matching 8 bases. Germline V gives CDR1 SGHDT, CDR2 YYEEEE. With V trimmed by 0 bases and J by 2 bases, 9 bases remained unmatched. This CDR3 region has 18 residues. The CDR3 is CASSLALGTGFNTGELFF. In DNA, the CDR3 is TGTGCCAGCAGCTTGGCCCTTGGGACAGGATTTAACACCGGGGAGCTGTTTTTT.

V and J are TRBV6-5 and TRBJ2-1; 7 bases agree with TRBD1. V trimming: 0 bases; J trimming: 7 bases; junction bases outside the gene matches: 6. The length of the CDR3 is 15 residues. Per germline, CDR1 MNHEY and CDR2 SVGAGI. The CDR3 here is CASSYSRQGGNEQFF. The CDR3 DNA is TGTGCCAGCAGTTACTCGAGACAGGGTGGGAATGAGCAGTTCTTC.

The gene calls are TRBV7-2 and TRBJ1-1; tentatively, D is TRBD1 (6 bases). The CDR3 is 18 amino acids. CDR1 SGHTA and CDR2 FQGNSA come from the germline V gene. Trimming pared 5 bases from V and 1 base from J, leaving 23 bases between. CDR3 coding DNA: TGTGCCAGCAGCCTCTTCCCAATGTTATCGGGGGCGAACACTGAAGCTTTCTTT. Translation gives CASSLFPMLSGANTEAFF.